This T cell receptor (beta chain) was documented in a study of long-term antiretroviral therapy in people with HIV. About the study: The earliest specimens came about a decade ahead of the 2015 immediate-ART recommendation. Whole-study results and caveats: Clones expanded before ART dominated the repertoire at all time points. Possibly under older ART regimens, blood was drawn between the mid-2000s and the late 2010s.

They ran version v3.0 of the immunoSEQ assay at survey level. Method: immunoSEQ multiplex PCR; TCRdb's copy keeps in-frame clones and lacks some. In the table there are 6,500 to 9,000 clones, approximately 80% of which are singletons. Germline V gives CDR1 SGDLS, CDR2 YYNGEE. The CDR3 sequence is 14 residues long. The ends were cut back, 0 bases at V and 2 bases at J, with 9 bases in the middle. This clone was seen once. The antigen is undetermined. The rearrangement links TRBV9 to TRBJ2-7, with D hard to call. Sequences were derived from unsorted PBMCs, sampled 1.1 years after starting antiretroviral therapy. The TCR was taken from a middle-aged man with HIV. CDR3 in DNA: TGTGCCAGCAGCGTAGGATCCACGCCCTACGAGCAGTACTTC. The encoded protein is CASSVGSTPYEQYF.